Shown below are 18 T cell receptor beta chains from a single sample sequenced in a study of PD-1 blockade in mismatch repair-deficient tumors. Profiled with immunoSEQ multiplex PCR; TCRdb holds only in-frame clones, not every one. In the table there are tens of thousands of clones, over 65% of which are singletons. This material consisted of peripheral blood, taken 4 weeks after starting pembrolizumab. These receptors were collected from an adult with mismatch repair-deficient cancer.

In DNA form, the CDR3 reads TGCGCCAGCAGCTTGGCTAGCGGGGGGTCCGGGGAGCTGTTTTTT. Its translation is CASSLASGGSGELFF. The rearrangement uses TRBV5-1 and TRBJ2-2; 11 bases line up with TRBD2. V dropped 0 bases and J dropped 6; count of bases not matched to a gene: 1. In germline, CDR1 is SGHRS, CDR2 YFSETQ. The CDR3 loop spans 15 amino acids.

The chain is built from TRBV6-5 and TRBJ2-5, with 7 bases that match TRBD1. The CDR3 extends over 15 amino acids. Trimming removed 4 bases from V and 3 bases from J; junction bases left unmatched: 8. CDR1 is MNHEY, CDR2 SVGAGI, per germline. The chain's CDR3 is CASSSDRDREETQYF. In nucleotides, the CDR3 is TGTGCCAGCAGTTCCGACCGGGACAGAGAAGAGACCCAGTACTTC.

The V and J genes are TRBV10-2 and TRBJ2-1, with D unresolved. The CDR3 extends over 16 amino acids. CDR1 is WSHSY, CDR2 SAAADI, per germline. The germline V and J ends were trimmed by 7 bases and 5 bases, with 21 bases remaining between them. The CDR3 nucleotides are TGCGCCAGCACCCCTATCCCATCGCGGACCAACAATGAGCAGTTCTTC. The encoded protein is CASTPIPSRTNNEQFF.

This clone was found a few times. V is TRBV10-3 and J is TRBJ2-7; D unclear. CDR3 length equals 13 residues. Germline CDR1 and CDR2: ENHRY and SYGVKD. V gave up 2 bases and J gave up 5 bases, with 10 bases separating them. Here the CDR3 reads CAISEAVPHEQYF. The DNA of the CDR3 is TGTGCCATCAGTGAGGCGGTCCCCCACGAGCAGTACTTC.

This rearrangement joins TRBV12-2 to TRBJ2-7; TRBD1, the table's D call, was not compared with the DNA. TRBV12-2 is annotated as a pseudogene. CDR3 size: 10 residues. Here the CDR3 DNA reads TGTGCAAGTCGCGATAGACAGCTGTACTTC. Translated, it gives CASRDRQLYF.

This chain links TRBV11-2 with TRBJ2-1, with 8 positions matching TRBD2. This CDR3 has 17 residues. V shed 1 base, J shed 2 bases, and the junction held 7 bases outside the gene matches. Germline V gene data show CDR1 as SGHAT and CDR2 as FQNNGV. CDR3 sequence (DNA): TGTGCCAGCAGCTTAGTAGCACTAGCGGTCACCTACAATGAGCAGTTCTTC. This encodes CASSLVALAVTYNEQFF.

The chain is built from TRBV10-3 and TRBJ1-4; D not certain. V lost 0 bases and J lost 1, with 0 bases in between. The CDR3 length is 13 residues. Germline V gene data show CDR1 as ENHRY and CDR2 as SYGVKD. CDR3 in amino acids: CAISESTNEKLFF. The DNA of the CDR3 is TGTGCCATCAGTGAGTCAACTAATGAAAAACTGTTTTTT.

The chain uses TRBV5-1 and TRBJ2-7; 7 bases match TRBD1. Germline trimming cut 4 bases from V and 2 bases from J; bases unmatched to any gene: 3. This CDR3 has 13 residues. Per the germline V gene, CDR1 is SGHRS and CDR2 is YFSETQ. CDR3 DNA: TGCGCCAGCAGCGTGGGACAGACCTACGAGCAGTACTTC. Translation: CASSVGQTYEQYF.

This rearrangement joins TRBV5-4 to TRBJ2-7; TRBD2 aligns across 13 bases. The CDR3 extends over 16 amino acids. Per germline, CDR1 SGHNT and CDR2 YYREEE (reference sequence). Germline trimming cut 2 bases from V and 0 bases from J; bases unmatched to any gene: 2. The CDR3 spells CASSLTSGRASYEQYF. The DNA for the CDR3 is TGTGCCAGCAGCTTAACTAGCGGGAGGGCCTCCTACGAGCAGTACTTC.

Concerning this clone: Other nucleotide sequences in the sample specify the same CDR3. This sequence joins TRBV5-1 and TRBJ1-5, with 7 bases that match TRBD1. The CDR3 sequence is 15 residues long. CDR1 is SGHRS and CDR2 is YFSETQ in the germline V gene. The V gene end was trimmed by 0 bases and the J gene end by 1 base; junction bases not matched to a gene: 1. The CDR3 DNA reads as TGCGCCAGCAGCTTGGAAGGGGGCAGCAATCAGCCCCAGCATTTT. It codes for CASSLEGGSNQPQHF.

The chain has TRBV6-5 and TRBJ1-1; 7 nucleotides line up with TRBD1. Germline loops: CDR1 MNHEY, CDR2 SVGAGI. The V and J ends lost 6 bases and 10 bases, in that order; junction bases with no gene match: 11. The CDR3 spans 13 residues. The CDR3 loop is CASSTYRGGGAFF. DNA of the CDR3: TGTGCCAGCAGCACTTACAGGGGTGGAGGAGCTTTCTTT.

This clone was seen a few times. The J gene is TRBJ2-7, the V gene TRBV5-5; possibly TRBD2 for D (5 bases). The CDR3 runs 14 residues. The germline V gene encodes CDR1 SGHKS and CDR2 YYEKEE (reference sequence). The ends were cut back, 0 bases at V and 5 bases at J, with 12 bases in the middle. The CDR3 sequence is CASSLVPSGNEQYF. CDR3 nucleotides: TGTGCCAGCAGCTTGGTCCCTTCGGGGAACGAGCAGTACTTC.

This clone was counted only a few times. V is TRBV30 and J is TRBJ2-2, with a weak D call TRBD1 (5 bases). CDR3 size: 13 residues. Germline CDR1 and CDR2: GTSNPN and SVGIG (reference sequence). Trimming took 2 bases from V and 1 from J, leaving 5 bases between them. CDR3 sequence reads: CAWSTGNTGELFF. In DNA, the CDR3 is TGTGCCTGGAGTACAGGGAACACCGGGGAGCTGTTTTTT.

This chain uses TRBV5-6 with TRBJ2-3; 7 bases align to TRBD2. The CDR3 consists of 16 residues. Germline loops: CDR1 SGHDT, CDR2 YYEEEE. V gave up 0 bases and J gave up 0 bases; unmatched junction bases: 4. CDR3 sequence: CASSLGLARSTDTQYF. Written as DNA, the CDR3 is TGTGCCAGCAGCTTGGGACTAGCAAGGAGCACAGATACGCAGTATTTT.

CDR3 region: CASSPWEGPYEQYF. The CDR3 DNA sequence: TGTGCCAGCAGCCCCTGGGAGGGACCCTACGAGCAGTACTTC. The gene calls are TRBV9 and TRBJ2-7, with TRBD2 matching over 7 bases. The CDR3 length is 14 residues. V lost 4 bases, J lost 2 bases, and 6 bases stayed unmatched. Germline assignment: CDR1 SGDLS and CDR2 YYNGEE.

The chain has TRBV27 and TRBJ2-7; D call uncertain. V lost 2 bases, J lost 6 bases, and 11 bases lay in between. The CDR3 spans 13 residues. The V gene's germline CDR1 is MNHEY and CDR2 SMNVEV (reference sequence). CDR3 coding DNA: TGTGCCAGCAGTTTAGTCAGTTTCGGCGAGCAGTACTTC. Encoded protein: CASSLVSFGEQYF.

J is TRBJ1-5 and V is TRBV28, with TRBD1 as a possible D gene (5 bases). CDR1 MDHEN and CDR2 SYDVKM come from the germline V gene. The CDR3 covers 15 residues. Trimming took 6 bases from V and 0 from J, leaving 12 bases between them. The CDR3 coding sequence is TGTGCCAGCAGCCCCGGGGGGAGTAGCAATCAGCCCCAGCATTTT. Its protein product is CASSPGGSSNQPQHF. Full variable domain (rest looked up from reference TRBV28 and TRBJ1-5): DVKVTQSSRYLVKRTGEKVFLECVQDMDHENMFWYRQDPGLGLRLIYFSYDVKMKEKGDIPEGYSVSREKKERFSLILESASTNQTSMYLCASSPGGSSNQPQHFGDGTRLSIL.

This clone was recorded only once. V and J are TRBV10-3 and TRBJ2-7, with 8 bases matching TRBD2. The V gene's germline CDR1 is ENHRY and CDR2 SYGVKD. The CDR3 length is 15 residues. The V and J ends lost 3 bases and 3 bases, in that order; junction bases with no gene match: 7. The CDR3 DNA follows: TGTGCCATCAGTGACCCCGAGCGGGGGTACTACGAGCAGTACTTC. Protein sequence: CAISDPERGYYEQYF.